The 24 T cell receptor beta chains below all came from one sample that was sequenced in a study of T cell responses to AZD1222 COVID-19 vaccine. The table came from immunoSEQ multiplex PCR; TCRdb's copy has only in-frame clones and leaves some out. The sample consists of 150,000 to 200,000 clones, roughly 89% of them appearing once. Sample: peripheral blood, taken on day 0 of AZD1222 vaccination. Receptors originate from an adult in good health.

The chain recombines TRBV6-4 with TRBJ2-1; 8 bases align to TRBD2. Looked up from germline, CDR1 is MRHNA and CDR2 is SNTAGT. Losses at the gene ends were 6 bases for V and 9 bases for J; bases not matched to a gene: 13. The CDR3 contains 15 residues. The chain's CDR3 is CASRKTGTRVSEQFF. The CDR3 nucleotides read TGTGCCAGCAGAAAAACCGGGACTAGGGTTTCTGAGCAGTTCTTC.

The chain employs TRBV5-1 and TRBJ2-5; TRBD1 matches at 10 bases. The CDR3 consists of 15 residues. The germline CDR1 and CDR2 sequences are SGHRS and YFSETQ. J was trimmed by 5 bases and V by 4 bases; bases with no gene match: 8. CDR3 DNA: TGCGCCAGCAGCCTTCAGTCGGACAGGGGGGAGACCCAGTACTTC. Protein: CASSLQSDRGETQYF.

The chain employs TRBV4-1 and TRBJ2-7; 9 positions match TRBD1. Germline CDR1 reads MGHRA; CDR2 reads YSYEKL. V shed 4 bases and J 5 bases; nucleotides not matched to a gene: 12. CDR3 length equals 16 residues. Here the CDR3 reads CASSPILKQGAHEQYF. CDR3 coding DNA: TGCGCCAGCAGCCCAATCCTTAAACAGGGGGCCCACGAGCAGTACTTC.

The rearrangement joins TRBV15 to TRBJ2-7; D perhaps matches TRBD2 (6 bases). V lost 4 bases, J lost 4 bases, and 14 bases lay in between. From germline, CDR1 is LNHNV and CDR2 YYDKDF (reference sequence). This CDR3 comprises 14 residues. The CDR3 sequence: CATSISSEGYEQYF. In nucleotides, the CDR3 is TGTGCCACCAGCATTAGCTCGGAGGGATACGAGCAGTACTTC. Using reference TRBV15 and TRBJ2-7 for the parts outside the CDR3, the full variable domain is DAMVIQNPRYQVTQFGKPVTLSCSQTLNHNVMYWYQQKSSQAPKLLFHYYDKDFNNEADTPDNFQSRRPNTSFCFLDIRSPGLGDTAMYLCATSISSEGYEQYFGPGTRLTVT.

The chain combines TRBV28 with TRBJ1-4; D call uncertain. Germline V CDR1 and CDR2: MDHEN, SYDVKM. V shed 10 bases and J shed 8 bases, with 17 bases lying between them. CDR3 length: 13 residues. The CDR3 loop reads CAISVQPAEKLFF. The CDR3 nucleotides read TGTGCCATCAGCGTTCAGCCCGCAGAAAAACTGTTTTTT.

This clone showed up just a few times. This chain uses TRBV4-2 with TRBJ1-6, with 7 positions matching TRBD1. Trimming at V came to 0 bases and at J to 0 bases, leaving 8 bases not matched to a gene. This CDR3 comprises 19 residues. Germline V gene data show CDR1 as LGHNA and CDR2 as YNFKEQ. This CDR3 reads CASSQEHRGLSSYNSPLHF. In DNA form, the CDR3 reads TGTGCCAGCAGCCAAGAACACAGGGGTTTAAGCTCCTATAATTCACCCCTCCACTTT.

The chain employs TRBV28 and TRBJ1-5; TRBD1 matches at 7 bases. The CDR3 is 16 residues long. The germline CDR1 and CDR2 sequences are MDHEN and SYDVKM. V lost 6 bases, J lost 2 bases, and 10 bases stayed unmatched. The chain's CDR3 is CASSRGDRGGNQPQHF. The CDR3 DNA sequence: TGTGCCAGCAGCAGGGGGGATCGGGGGGGCAATCAGCCCCAGCATTTT.

The rearrangement links TRBV7-2 to TRBJ2-7; 14 positions agree with TRBD2. CDR1 is SGHTA, CDR2 FQGNSA, per germline. This CDR3 contains 16 residues. V dropped 5 bases and J dropped 6; count of bases not matched to a gene: 9. DNA of the CDR3: TGTGCCAGCAGCCATCCCGGGACTAGCGGGAGTAGCGAGCAGTACTTC. Encoded protein: CASSHPGTSGSSEQYF.

This rearrangement joins TRBV13 to TRBJ2-5; D is unclear. Trimming removed 5 bases at V and 1 base at J, with 17 bases between. The CDR3 contains 16 residues. Germline V gives CDR1 PRHDT, CDR2 FYEKMQ (reference sequence). The CDR3 DNA reads as TGTGCCAGCAGCCGAGAGGTAGGCGGCCTCCAAGAGACCCAGTACTTC. This encodes CASSREVGGLQETQYF.

This clone was found once. The chain employs TRBV18 and TRBJ2-7; 7 bases fit TRBD1. The CDR3 extends over 14 amino acids. Per germline, CDR1 KGHSH and CDR2 LQKENI. Trimming removed 2 bases from V and 6 bases from J; junction bases left unmatched: 7. The CDR3 reads CASSPGTVSAEQYF. The CDR3 DNA follows: TGTGCCAGCTCACCAGGGACAGTTAGCGCCGAGCAGTACTTC.

The CDR3: CAWTGQGNSPLHF. Here the CDR3 DNA reads TGTGCCTGGACCGGACAGGGGAATTCACCCCTCCACTTT. The J gene is TRBJ1-6, the V gene TRBV30; the match to TRBD1 covers 9 bases. Germline CDR1 reads GTSNPN; CDR2 reads SVGIG (reference sequence). The ends lost 4 bases at V and 7 bases at J; junction bases unmatched: 2. The CDR3 has 13 amino acids.

The J gene is TRBJ1-2, the V gene TRBV5-1, with a weak D call TRBD1 (6 bases). Germline assignment: CDR1 SGHRS and CDR2 YFSETQ. V lost 4 bases and J 5 bases, leaving 15 bases between the germline ends. The CDR3 extends over 14 amino acids. The CDR3 here is CASSVTGTGYGYTF. The CDR3 nucleotides read TGCGCCAGCAGCGTCACAGGGACGGGGTATGGCTACACCTTC. The complete variable domain, with remaining parts taken from reference TRBV5-1 and TRBJ1-2, reads KAGVTQTPRYLIKTRGQQVTLSCSPISGHRSVSWYQQTPGQGLQFLFEYFSETQRNKGNFPGRFSGRQFSNSRSEMNVSTLELGDSALYLCASSVTGTGYGYTFGSGTRLTVV.

J is TRBJ2-1 and V is TRBV28, with 12 bases identical to TRBD2. The CDR3 totals 17 residues. Germline V gene sequence: CDR1 MDHEN, CDR2 SYDVKM. Trimming took 4 bases from V and 7 from J; bases not matched to a gene: 11. The CDR3 loop reads CASSSGTSGFPSNEQFF. CDR3 DNA sequence: TGTGCCAGCAGTTCAGGGACTAGCGGGTTCCCCTCGAATGAGCAGTTCTTC.

The chain uses TRBV2 and TRBJ1-5, with 8 bases matching TRBD1. CDR3 length equals 14 residues. With V trimmed by 2 bases and J by 8 bases, 5 bases remained unmatched. Germline CDR1 and CDR2: SNHLY and FYNNEI. CDR3 sequence (DNA): TGTGCCAGCAGTGAAAGCAGGGGGCTGGAGCCCCAGCATTTT. It is translated as CASSESRGLEPQHF.

The count of this clone is one. J is TRBJ1-6 and V is TRBV5-5; D not resolved. There are 15 residues in the CDR3. Trimming removed 0 bases from V and 6 bases from J, with 10 bases in between. Per the germline V gene, CDR1 is SGHKS and CDR2 is YYEKEE (reference sequence). CDR3 sequence: CASSLDPASNSPLHF. Written as DNA, the CDR3 is TGTGCCAGCAGCTTGGATCCAGCTTCTAATTCACCCCTCCACTTT.

The J gene is TRBJ1-6, the V gene TRBV30; 8 bases match TRBD1. The J segment lost 5 bases and the V segment lost 4 bases, leaving 1 base of the junction unmatched. The CDR3 consists of 13 residues. Germline V gene lookup returns CDR1 GTSNPN and CDR2 SVGIG (reference sequence). The DNA for the CDR3 is TGTGCCTGGATGGACAGGGATAATTCACCCCTCCACTTT. This gives the protein CAWMDRDNSPLHF. Drawing the rest from reference TRBV30 and TRBJ1-6, the complete variable domain is SQTIHQWPATLVQPVGSPLSLECTVEGTSNPNLYWYRQAAGRGLQLLFYSVGIGQISSEVPQNLSASRPQDRQFILSSKKLLLSDSGFYLCAWMDRDNSPLHFGNGTRLTVT.

The V gene is TRBV28, the J gene TRBJ1-6, with TRBD1 matching over 8 bases. Germline lookup yields CDR1 MDHEN and CDR2 SYDVKM. The CDR3 is made up of 16 amino acids. With V trimmed by 5 bases and J by 9 bases, 12 bases remained unmatched. The CDR3 loop is CASSPRQGNGGSPLHF. CDR3 DNA: TGTGCCAGCAGTCCGCGACAGGGGAATGGGGGTTCACCCCTCCACTTT. Full variable domain (remainder filled in from reference TRBV28 and TRBJ1-6): DVKVTQSSRYLVKRTGEKVFLECVQDMDHENMFWYRQDPGLGLRLIYFSYDVKMKEKGDIPEGYSVSREKKERFSLILESASTNQTSMYLCASSPRQGNGGSPLHFGNGTRLTVT.

The chain is built from TRBV5-1 and TRBJ2-3, with TRBD2 matching over 10 bases. This CDR3 contains 17 residues. Germline trimming cut 0 bases from V and 2 bases from J; bases unmatched to any gene: 6. CDR1 is SGHRS, CDR2 YFSETQ, per germline. The CDR3 DNA is TGCGCCAGCAGCTTGGAGGTTAGCGGGGGGTTCACAGATACGCAGTATTTT. It specifies CASSLEVSGGFTDTQYF.

On this clone: Within the sample, other DNA sequences also encode this same CDR3. As DNA, the CDR3 is TGTGCCAGCAGCTTAGGACTAGCGGGGGTCAATGAGCAGTTCTTC. Translated: CASSLGLAGVNEQFF. This chain links TRBV7-3 with TRBJ2-1; 13 bases match TRBD2. The CDR3 sequence is 15 residues long. J lost 6 bases, V lost 2 bases, and 1 base had no gene match. CDR1 SGHTA and CDR2 FQGTGA come from the germline V gene.

The chain couples TRBV10-1 to TRBJ2-3, with 8 bases matching TRBD2. The ends lost 3 bases at V and 0 bases at J; junction bases unmatched: 5. Germline CDR1 and CDR2: WNHNN and SYGVQD (reference sequence). This CDR3 comprises 16 residues. CDR3 sequence: CASSEYGRASTDTQYF. DNA for the CDR3: TGCGCCAGCAGTGAATACGGGAGGGCCAGCACAGATACGCAGTATTTT.

This sequence joins TRBV6-1 and TRBJ2-2; 9 bases agree with TRBD1. Losses at the gene ends were 5 bases for V and 5 bases for J; bases not matched to a gene: 6. Germline V gene sequence: CDR1 MNHNS, CDR2 SASEGT. The CDR3 runs to 15 residues. The CDR3, as DNA: TGTGCCAGCAGTCAGGGACAGGGTGGAACCGGGGAGCTGTTTTTT. Its protein product is CASSQGQGGTGELFF.

This clone was counted ten times or more. The chain carries TRBV30 and TRBJ2-2; TRBD2 agrees at 10 bases. Germline loops: CDR1 GTSNPN, CDR2 SVGIG (reference sequence). CDR3 length equals 14 residues. V shed 4 bases, J shed 5 bases, and the junction held 4 bases outside the gene matches. The CDR3 protein is CAWTSGSETGELFF. DNA for the CDR3: TGTGCCTGGACTAGCGGGAGCGAAACCGGGGAGCTGTTTTTT.

This clone has more than one count but fewer than ten. V is TRBV20-1 and J is TRBJ1-4; D not resolved. The V and J ends lost 3 bases and 15 bases respectively, with 14 bases between them. The CDR3 is 11 amino acids. CDR1 and CDR2 (germline): DFQATT, SNEGSKA (reference sequence). The CDR3 protein is CSASGPGRMFF. CDR3 DNA sequence: TGCAGTGCTAGCGGACCGGGCCGTATGTTTTTT.

V usage is TRBV5-1 and J usage is TRBJ1-1; D remains ambiguous. Trimming removed 0 bases at V and 0 bases at J, with 3 bases between. Germline CDR1 SGHRS, CDR2 YFSETQ. The CDR3 contains 13 residues. CDR3 nucleotide sequence: TGCGCCAGCAGCTTGGGGGTGAACACTGAAGCTTTCTTT. Translation: CASSLGVNTEAFF. Full variable domain (rest looked up from reference TRBV5-1 and TRBJ1-1): KAGVTQTPRYLIKTRGQQVTLSCSPISGHRSVSWYQQTPGQGLQFLFEYFSETQRNKGNFPGRFSGRQFSNSRSEMNVSTLELGDSALYLCASSLGVNTEAFFGQGTRLTVV.